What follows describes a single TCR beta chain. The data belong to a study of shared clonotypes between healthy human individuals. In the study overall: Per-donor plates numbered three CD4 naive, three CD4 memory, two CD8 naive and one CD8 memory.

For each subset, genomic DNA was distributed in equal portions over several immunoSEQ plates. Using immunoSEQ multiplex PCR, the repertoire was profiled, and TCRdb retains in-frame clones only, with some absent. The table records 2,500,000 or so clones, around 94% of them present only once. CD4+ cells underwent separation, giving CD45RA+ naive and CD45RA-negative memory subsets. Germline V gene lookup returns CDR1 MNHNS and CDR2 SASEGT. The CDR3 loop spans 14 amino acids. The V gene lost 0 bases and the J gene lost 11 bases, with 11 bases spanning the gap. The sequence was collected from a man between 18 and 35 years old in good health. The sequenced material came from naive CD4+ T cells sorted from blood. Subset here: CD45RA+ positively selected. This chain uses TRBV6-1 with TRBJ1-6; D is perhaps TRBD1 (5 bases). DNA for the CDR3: TGTGCCAGCAGTGAAGCGGGGGATTTCACACCCCTCCACTTT. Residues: CASSEAGDFTPLHF.